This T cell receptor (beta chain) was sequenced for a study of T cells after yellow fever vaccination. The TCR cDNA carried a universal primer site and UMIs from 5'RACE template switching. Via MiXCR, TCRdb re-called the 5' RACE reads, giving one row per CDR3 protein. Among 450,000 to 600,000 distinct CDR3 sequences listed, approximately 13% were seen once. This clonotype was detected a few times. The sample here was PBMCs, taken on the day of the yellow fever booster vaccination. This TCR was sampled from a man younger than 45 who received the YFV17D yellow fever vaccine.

Here the CDR3 DNA reads TGTGCCAGCAGCTTGGGACAGAGGGGGGATAGAGAGACCCAGTACTTC. This gives the protein CASSLGQRGDRETQYF. The J gene is TRBJ2-5, the V gene TRBV5-4; D tentatively reads TRBD1 or TRBD2 (6 bases each). Deletions cut 0 bases from V and 4 bases from J, with 16 bases between. The CDR3 totals 16 residues. Germline CDR1 SGHNT, CDR2 YYREEE (reference sequence). Filled out from reference TRBV5-4 and TRBJ2-5, the complete variable domain reads ETGVTQSPTHLIKTRGQQVTLRCSSQSGHNTVSWYQQALGQGPQFIFQYYREEENGRGNFPPRFSGLQFPNYSSELNVNALELDDSALYLCASSLGQRGDRETQYFGPGTRLLVL.